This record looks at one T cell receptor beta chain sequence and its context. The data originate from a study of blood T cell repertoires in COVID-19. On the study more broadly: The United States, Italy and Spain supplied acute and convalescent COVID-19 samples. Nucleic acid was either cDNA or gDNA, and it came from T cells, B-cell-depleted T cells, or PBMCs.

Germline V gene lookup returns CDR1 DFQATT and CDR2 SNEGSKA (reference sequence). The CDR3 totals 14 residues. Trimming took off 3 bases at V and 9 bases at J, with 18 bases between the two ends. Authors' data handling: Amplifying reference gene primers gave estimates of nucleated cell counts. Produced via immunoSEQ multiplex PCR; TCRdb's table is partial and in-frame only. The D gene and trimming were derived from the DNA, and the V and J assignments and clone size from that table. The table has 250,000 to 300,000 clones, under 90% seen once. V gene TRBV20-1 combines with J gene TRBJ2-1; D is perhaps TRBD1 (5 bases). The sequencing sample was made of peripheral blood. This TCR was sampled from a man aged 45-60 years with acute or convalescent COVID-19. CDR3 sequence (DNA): TGCAGTGCTAGTGGGGCCCTCGTTAACGGTGAGCAGTTCTTC. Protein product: CSASGALVNGEQFF.